These 23 T cell receptor beta chains share one sample of origin, sequenced in a study of cytomegalovirus exposure and HLA in healthy donors. Clones were sequenced by immunoSEQ multiplex PCR, and TCRdb holds only the in-frame ones, with some missing. The sample includes fewer than 200,000 clones, approximately 81% of them seen just once. Material: PBMCs. The receptors stem from a man younger than 35 in good health and CMV-seropositive.

This clone was recorded only once. The V and J genes are TRBV7-9 and TRBJ2-7; 7 positions match TRBD1. The CDR3 spans 14 residues. After removal of 8 bases from V and 0 bases from J, the junction contained 7 bases not matched to a gene. Per germline, CDR1 SEHNR and CDR2 FQNEAQ (reference sequence). CDR3 sequence: CASPQTGSSYEQYF. The CDR3 bases are TGTGCCAGCCCACAGACAGGGAGCTCCTACGAGCAGTACTTC.

This chain connects TRBV10-3 to TRBJ2-7; the D gene is possibly TRBD2 (6 bases). Between the trimmed V and J ends, which lost 0 bases and 3 bases, there was a span of 6 bases. The CDR3 loop spans 13 amino acids. The germline CDR1 and CDR2 sequences are ENHRY and SYGVKD. CDR3 sequence (DNA): TGTGCCATCAGTGAGTCGACTAGCTACGAGCAGTACTTC. It is translated as CAISESTSYEQYF.

The V call is TRBV28, the J call TRBJ1-1, with 7 bases aligning to TRBD1. The germline CDR1 and CDR2 sequences are MDHEN and SYDVKM. CDR3 length: 17 residues. J gave up 0 bases and V 6 bases, and 13 bases lay outside the gene matches. The CDR3 reads CASSTDREIRMNTEAFF. The CDR3 DNA reads TGTGCCAGCAGCACTGACAGGGAAATCCGAATGAACACTGAAGCTTTCTTT. Supplemented by reference TRBV28 and TRBJ1-1, the full variable domain reads DVKVTQSSRYLVKRTGEKVFLECVQDMDHENMFWYRQDPGLGLRLIYFSYDVKMKEKGDIPEGYSVSREKKERFSLILESASTNQTSMYLCASSTDREIRMNTEAFFGQGTRLTVV.

This clone was seen just once. This chain joins TRBV28 and TRBJ2-7; D possibly corresponds to TRBD1 (7 bases). The ends were cut back, 2 bases at V and 2 bases at J, with 10 bases in the middle. The germline gives CDR1 MDHEN, CDR2 SYDVKM. This CDR3 spans 14 amino acids. CDR3 nucleotide sequence: TGTGCCAGCAGTTTAGGGGGGACAGCCTACGAGCAGTACTTC. Translation: CASSLGGTAYEQYF.

The gene calls are TRBV9 and TRBJ2-3; 9 bases are a match to TRBD2. CDR1 and CDR2 (germline): SGDLS, YYNGEE. The CDR3 sequence is 12 residues long. J was trimmed by 9 bases and V by 1 base; bases with no gene match: 0. DNA of the CDR3: TGTGCCAGCAGCGTAACTAGCGGGACGCAGTATTTT. Its protein product is CASSVTSGTQYF.

This clone was seen only once. The chain combines TRBV2 with TRBJ2-7; 9 positions agree with TRBD1. The germline V gene encodes CDR1 SNHLY and CDR2 FYNNEI. V shed 3 bases, J shed 3 bases, and the junction held 3 bases outside the gene matches. CDR3 length equals 14 residues. The chain's CDR3 is CASSELTGGYEQYF. CDR3 nucleotides: TGTGCCAGCAGTGAGCTGACAGGGGGCTACGAGCAGTACTTC.

The chain combines TRBV25-1 with TRBJ1-3; D remains ambiguous. The CDR3 is made up of 13 amino acids. Germline-derived CDR1 and CDR2 are MGHDK and SYGVNS. Trimming left V 7 bases short and J 1 base short, with 8 bases between. The CDR3 protein is CASTDTSGNTIYF. The CDR3 region has the DNA TGTGCCAGCACAGACACTTCTGGAAACACCATATATTTT.

The genes are TRBV28 and TRBJ2-7; TRBD2 matches at 7 bases. V lost 4 bases and J lost 0; bases outside the gene matches: 9. Germline V gene data show CDR1 as MDHEN and CDR2 as SYDVKM. The CDR3 is 16 amino acids. CDR3 sequence reads: CASSSPLRELSYEQYF. As DNA, the CDR3 is TGTGCCAGCAGTTCCCCCTTGCGGGAGCTCTCCTACGAGCAGTACTTC.

The chain combines TRBV5-4 with TRBJ2-1, with TRBD2 as a possible D gene (5 bases). With 0 bases removed from V and 0 bases from J, the gap between germline ends came to 10 bases. CDR1 and CDR2 from the germline V gene are SGHNT and YYREEE (reference sequence). The CDR3 runs to 16 residues. CDR3: CASSLGAASSYNEQFF. The CDR3 DNA reads TGTGCCAGCAGCTTGGGAGCGGCATCCTCCTACAATGAGCAGTTCTTC.

This rearrangement joins TRBV2 to TRBJ2-7, with 15 bases fitting TRBD2. Germline V gene data show CDR1 as SNHLY and CDR2 as FYNNEI. V was pared by 8 bases and J by 0 bases, with 17 bases of the junction left unmatched. The CDR3 sequence is 20 residues long. The CDR3 spells CASHRRGLAGGSSSSYEQYF. The CDR3 bases are TGTGCCAGCCACCGTCGAGGACTAGCGGGGGGGTCCTCAAGCTCCTACGAGCAGTACTTC.

This chain's CDR3 is CASTLLGQGNYGYTF. The CDR3, as DNA: TGTGCCAGCACACTACTGGGACAGGGTAACTATGGCTACACCTTC. The chain is built from TRBV5-8 and TRBJ1-2; TRBD1 agrees at 9 bases. The CDR3 length is 15 residues. Trimming took 6 bases from V and 1 from J; bases not matched to a gene: 7. Germline V gene data show CDR1 as SGHTS and CDR2 as YDEGEE.

The chain carries TRBV18 and TRBJ2-5; 8 bases are a match to TRBD2. The junction had 6 bases not matched to a gene; V was cut back by 2 bases and J by 7 bases. Germline V gene lookup returns CDR1 KGHSH and CDR2 LQKENI. The CDR3 contains 14 residues. CDR3: CASSPTAGDVTQYF. The CDR3 nucleotides read TGTGCCAGCTCACCAACAGCGGGAGACGTGACCCAGTACTTC.

V and J are TRBV28 and TRBJ1-5; possible D gene TRBD1, 5 bases. The CDR3 totals 15 residues. V lost 2 bases and J 0 bases, leaving 8 bases between the germline ends. Germline V gene data show CDR1 as MDHEN and CDR2 as SYDVKM. CDR3 loop: CASSLMTDSNQPQHF. For the CDR3, the DNA is TGTGCCAGCAGTTTAATGACAGATAGCAATCAGCCCCAGCATTTT.

The chain couples TRBV28 to TRBJ1-2; no reliable D call. The germline V gene encodes CDR1 MDHEN and CDR2 SYDVKM. The CDR3 is 11 amino acids. V was pared by 7 bases and J by 8 bases, with 11 bases between. This CDR3 reads CASTRSGGYTF. The CDR3 DNA reads TGTGCCAGCACCCGTTCGGGAGGCTACACCTTC.

The chain carries TRBV11-2 and TRBJ1-1; possibly TRBD1 for D (5 bases). The CDR3 contains 12 residues. V was pared by 5 bases and J by 8 bases, with 12 bases between. Germline V gene data show CDR1 as SGHAT and CDR2 as FQNNGV. The CDR3 loop is CASSPPGGEAFF. The DNA of the CDR3 is TGTGCCAGCAGCCCCCCCGGGGGGGAAGCTTTCTTT.

The V and J genes are TRBV7-9 and TRBJ2-7, with D perhaps TRBD1 (6 bases). CDR3 length equals 16 residues. The germline CDR1 and CDR2 sequences are SEHNR and FQNEAQ (reference sequence). Trimming took 5 bases from V and 0 from J, leaving 17 bases between them. Here the CDR3 reads CASSDPGQFSSYEQYF. In nucleotides, the CDR3 is TGTGCCAGCAGCGATCCAGGACAGTTTTCCTCCTACGAGCAGTACTTC.

The chain joins TRBV5-4 to TRBJ2-7, with TRBD1 matching 9 bases. The J segment lost 7 bases and the V segment lost 0 bases, leaving 8 bases of the junction unmatched. CDR3 length equals 15 residues. CDR1 and CDR2 from the germline V gene are SGHNT and YYREEE (reference sequence). The CDR3 nucleotides are TGTGCCAGCAGCTTGGAGGGACAGGGTCTCGGGGAGCAGTACTTC. This encodes CASSLEGQGLGEQYF.

V gene TRBV28 combines with J gene TRBJ1-5; a possible D gene is TRBD1 (6 bases). The germline V gene encodes CDR1 MDHEN and CDR2 SYDVKM. This CDR3 is 15 amino acids long. Trimming took 2 bases from V and 3 from J, leaving 11 bases between them. The DNA for the CDR3 is TGTGCCAGCAGTTTAACAGGGTCGGTCAATCAGCCCCAGCATTTT. Translating it yields CASSLTGSVNQPQHF.

The chain couples TRBV18 to TRBJ2-5; TRBD1 matches at 11 bases. Germline CDR1 and CDR2: KGHSH and LQKENI. This CDR3 has 15 amino acids. Trimming took 7 bases from V and 4 from J; bases not matched to a gene: 8. The CDR3, as DNA: TGTGCCAGCTTAAGCCGGGACAGGGGGTCAGAGACCCAGTACTTC. Residues: CASLSRDRGSETQYF.

DNA of the CDR3: TGCGCCAGCAGCTTGGACAGGGGACCTTCCTACGAGCAGTACTTC. This translates into CASSLDRGPSYEQYF. The gene calls are TRBV5-1 and TRBJ2-7; 7 positions agree with TRBD1. Germline V gene lookup returns CDR1 SGHRS and CDR2 YFSETQ. Unmatched junction bases numbered 4, after V lost 0 bases and J lost 1 base. The CDR3 runs 15 residues.

This chain connects TRBV28 to TRBJ2-3, with 7 nucleotides matching TRBD2. Germline V gene data show CDR1 as MDHEN and CDR2 as SYDVKM. The CDR3 is 14 residues long. V dropped 3 bases and J dropped 4; count of bases not matched to a gene: 4. The CDR3 DNA follows: TGTGCCAGCAGTTTGGAGCGGGGCCCAGATACGCAGTATTTT. It is translated as CASSLERGPDTQYF. The full variable domain, in which reference TRBV28 and TRBJ2-3 provide the parts outside the CDR3, is DVKVTQSSRYLVKRTGEKVFLECVQDMDHENMFWYRQDPGLGLRLIYFSYDVKMKEKGDIPEGYSVSREKKERFSLILESASTNQTSMYLCASSLERGPDTQYFGPGTRLTVL.

The CDR3 region has the DNA TGTGCCAGCAGGGGCAGGGCGGGGGACGAAAAACTGTTTTTT. Protein: CASRGRAGDEKLFF. The chain recombines TRBV6-1 with TRBJ1-4; D perhaps matches TRBD1 (5 bases). Germline CDR1 is MNHNS and CDR2 is SASEGT. The CDR3 has 14 residues. V dropped 6 bases and J dropped 8 bases, with 16 bases sitting between them.

This CDR3 is CASRLRGENSPLHF. DNA for the CDR3: TGTGCCAGCAGACTCAGGGGAGAGAATTCACCCCTCCACTTT. The genes are TRBV6-1 and TRBJ1-6, with D maybe TRBD1 (6 bases). CDR3 length equals 14 residues. V gave up 6 bases and J gave up 7 bases, with 13 bases separating them. Germline CDR1 reads MNHNS; CDR2 reads SASEGT.